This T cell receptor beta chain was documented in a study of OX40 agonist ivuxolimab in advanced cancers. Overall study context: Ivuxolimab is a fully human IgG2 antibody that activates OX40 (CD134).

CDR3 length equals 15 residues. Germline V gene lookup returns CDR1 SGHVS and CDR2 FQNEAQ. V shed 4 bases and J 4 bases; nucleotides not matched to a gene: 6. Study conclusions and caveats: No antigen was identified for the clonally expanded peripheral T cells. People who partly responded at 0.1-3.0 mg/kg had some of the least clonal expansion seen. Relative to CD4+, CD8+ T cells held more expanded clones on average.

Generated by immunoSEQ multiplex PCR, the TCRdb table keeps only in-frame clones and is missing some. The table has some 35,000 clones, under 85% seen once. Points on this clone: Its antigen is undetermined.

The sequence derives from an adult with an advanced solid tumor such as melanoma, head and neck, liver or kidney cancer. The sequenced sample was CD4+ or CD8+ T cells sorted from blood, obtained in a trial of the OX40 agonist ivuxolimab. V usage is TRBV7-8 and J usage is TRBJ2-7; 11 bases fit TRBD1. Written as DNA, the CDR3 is TGTGCCAGCAGCTCATACCGGGACAGGGGGTACGAGCAGTACTTC. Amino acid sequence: CASSSYRDRGYEQYF.